Shown below are 24 T cell receptor beta chains from a single sample sequenced in a study of CD8 T cells in Susac syndrome. Random hexamers were used to reverse transcribe about 0.45 to 1 ug of RNA. TCRdb analysed the immunoSEQ multiplex PCR reads with MiXCR anew, one entry per CDR3 protein. The sample carries about 240,000 distinct CDR3 sequences, 90% to 96% recorded once. The specimen was CD4+ T cells from PBMCs. These receptors were collected from a human donor with Susac syndrome.

This clonotype has a single count. The V gene is TRBV29-1, the J gene TRBJ2-1; D gene unclear. The V end was cut by 7 bases, the J end by 5 bases, with 12 bases between. This CDR3 contains 12 residues. Germline V lookup: CDR1 SQVTM, CDR2 ANQGSEA. Written as DNA, the CDR3 is TGCAGCGCAACACCCCCACACAATGAGCAGTTCTTC. Encoded protein: CSATPPHNEQFF.

The genes are TRBV27 and TRBJ2-5; D is perhaps TRBD2 (6 bases). Looked up from germline, CDR1 is MNHEY and CDR2 is SMNVEV (reference sequence). The CDR3 extends over 13 amino acids. V lost 8 bases and J lost 5, with 15 bases in between. CDR3 in amino acids: CASRRGGRETQYF. The DNA of the CDR3 is TGTGCCAGCCGTCGTGGGGGGAGGGAGACCCAGTACTTC.

The CDR3 here is CASSQDMRGSTDTQYF. The CDR3 nucleotides read TGCGCCAGCAGCCAAGATATGCGGGGTAGCACAGATACGCAGTATTTT. The chain uses TRBV4-1 and TRBJ2-3; possible D gene TRBD2, 6 bases. The CDR3 runs to 16 residues. CDR1 is MGHRA, CDR2 YSYEKL, per germline. Trimming took off 0 bases at V and 0 bases at J, with 10 bases between the two ends.

The rearrangement joins TRBV6-2 or TRBV6-3 to TRBJ1-1; tentatively, D is TRBD1 (5 bases). Germline V CDR1 and CDR2: MNHEY, SVGEGT. The length of the CDR3 is 12 residues. The germline V and J ends were trimmed by 10 bases and 1 base, with 10 bases remaining between them. In DNA form, the CDR3 reads TGTGCCATCACAAGGGGGAACACTGAAGCTTTCTTT. It is translated as CAITRGNTEAFF.

This sequence joins TRBV12-3 or TRBV12-4 and TRBJ2-5; TRBD1 agrees at 10 bases. Unmatched junction bases numbered 7, after V lost 6 bases and J lost 3 bases. The CDR3 is 15 residues long. CDR3 coding DNA: TGTGCCAGCAGGCACACCGGGACAGGGGAAGAGACCCAGTACTTC. Translation: CASRHTGTGEETQYF.

The count of this clonotype is one. The chain employs TRBV12-3 or TRBV12-4 and TRBJ2-5; 9 bases fit TRBD1. J lost 5 bases, V lost 6 bases, and 13 bases had no gene match. The CDR3 is 16 residues long. In DNA form, the CDR3 reads TGTGCCAGCAGCCGACGACAGGGGGTGACTGGGGAGACCCAGTACTTC. Translated, it gives CASSRRQGVTGETQYF.

This chain uses TRBV7-3 with TRBJ2-3; D not certain. This CDR3 has 14 residues. Trimming took 5 bases from V and 6 from J, leaving 15 bases between them. Germline-derived CDR1 and CDR2 are SGHTA and FQGTGA. The DNA of the CDR3 is TGTGCCAGCAGCCCGGCCAGTGGGTCGGATACGCAGTATTTT. Amino acids: CASSPASGSDTQYF.

This chain's CDR3 is CSVVQDRAEETQYF. CDR3 in DNA: TGCAGCGTTGTTCAGGACAGGGCAGAAGAGACCCAGTACTTC. This chain links TRBV29-1 with TRBJ2-5; TRBD1 aligns across 8 bases. CDR1 is SQVTM and CDR2 is ANQGSEA in the germline V gene. V trimming: 4 bases; J trimming: 3 bases; junction bases outside the gene matches: 7. The CDR3 sequence is 14 residues long.

This clonotype occurred once. The CDR3, as DNA: TGCAGTGCCCCGGGTGAAGCAGCTACGAACACCGGGGAGCTGTTTTTT. It codes for CSAPGEAATNTGELFF. The rearrangement uses TRBV20-1 and TRBJ2-2, with D uncertain. The CDR3 extends over 16 amino acids. V was shortened by 6 bases and J by 0 bases, with 17 bases between the two germline ends. Germline V gene lookup returns CDR1 DFQATT and CDR2 SNEGSKA (reference sequence).

The rearrangement links TRBV15 to TRBJ1-4; possibly TRBD1 for D (6 bases). Deletions cut 0 bases from V and 4 bases from J, with 12 bases between. Germline V gene lookup returns CDR1 LNHNV and CDR2 YYDKDF (reference sequence). The CDR3 consists of 16 residues. The CDR3 sequence: CATSRDKDRLNEKLFF. The CDR3 DNA is TGTGCCACCAGCAGAGATAAGGACAGACTTAATGAAAAACTGTTTTTT. The whole variable domain, remainder taken from reference TRBV15 and TRBJ1-4, is DAMVIQNPRYQVTQFGKPVTLSCSQTLNHNVMYWYQQKSSQAPKLLFHYYDKDFNNEADTPDNFQSRRPNTSFCFLDIRSPGLGDTAMYLCATSRDKDRLNEKLFFGSGTQLSVL.

This chain joins TRBV29-1 and TRBJ2-1, with TRBD2 matching 8 bases. CDR3 size: 14 residues. Germline V gives CDR1 SQVTM, CDR2 ANQGSEA. After removal of 3 bases from V and 3 bases from J, the junction contained 4 bases not matched to a gene. The CDR3, as DNA: TGCAGCGTTGAGGAGCGGGAGTTCTACAATGAGCAGTTCTTC. Protein: CSVEEREFYNEQFF.

The chain links TRBV6-5 to TRBJ1-3; TRBD1 agrees at 9 bases. V shed 5 bases, J shed 2 bases, and the junction held 4 bases outside the gene matches. There are 15 residues in the CDR3. Germline V gives CDR1 MNHEY, CDR2 SVGAGI. DNA of the CDR3: TGTGCCAGCAGTAAACAGGGGGCGCCTGGAAACACCATATATTTT. It specifies CASSKQGAPGNTIYF.

The V call is TRBV18, the J call TRBJ2-7, with 7 bases that match TRBD1. This CDR3 contains 13 residues. Germline V CDR1 and CDR2: KGHSH, LQKENI. V lost 2 bases and J lost 3; bases outside the gene matches: 1. The CDR3 region is CASSPRQGYEQYF. The CDR3 DNA is TGTGCCAGCTCACCAAGACAGGGCTACGAGCAGTACTTC.

This rearrangement joins TRBV29-1 to TRBJ2-5; D is undetermined. Per germline, CDR1 SQVTM and CDR2 ANQGSEA. V lost 4 bases and J lost 2, with 11 bases in between. This CDR3 has 13 amino acids. CDR3 in DNA: TGCAGCGTTGTGGGCAGGCTTCAAGAGACCCAGTACTTC. Protein: CSVVGRLQETQYF.

The J gene is TRBJ2-2, the V gene TRBV20-1; TRBD2 agrees at 10 bases. V gave up 0 bases and J gave up 6 bases; unmatched junction bases: 7. There are 16 residues in the CDR3. The germline V gene has CDR1 DFQATT and CDR2 SNEGSKA (reference sequence). The CDR3 is CSARDFSGRGAGELFF. In nucleotides, the CDR3 is TGCAGTGCTAGAGACTTCAGCGGGAGGGGAGCCGGGGAGCTGTTTTTT.

The chain links TRBV5-1 to TRBJ2-7, with a possible D match to TRBD2 (6 bases). V was trimmed by 6 bases and J by 3 bases, leaving 16 bases between them. The CDR3 consists of 14 residues. From germline, CDR1 is SGHRS and CDR2 YFSETQ. CDR3 DNA sequence: TGCGCCAGCAAGCGGCAGGAGGGTTACTACGAGCAGTACTTC. Its protein product is CASKRQEGYYEQYF.

This chain links TRBV20-1 with TRBJ2-3; 8 bases agree with TRBD2. The germline V gene has CDR1 DFQATT and CDR2 SNEGSKA (reference sequence). The CDR3 runs 14 residues. Trimming at V came to 3 bases and at J to 2 bases, leaving 4 bases not matched to a gene. The CDR3 sequence is CSARLREVTDTQYF. Written as DNA, the CDR3 is TGCAGTGCTAGGTTGCGGGAGGTCACAGATACGCAGTATTTT.

This clonotype was observed a single time. The V gene is TRBV28, the J gene TRBJ2-7; maybe TRBD1 (6 bases). This CDR3 is built from 12 residues. The V end lost 5 bases, the J end lost 10 bases, and 15 bases lay between the germline ends. Looked up from germline, CDR1 is MDHEN and CDR2 is SYDVKM. CDR3 nucleotides: TGTGCCAGCAGTAACCCACAGGGTTTTCAGTACTTC. It yields the protein CASSNPQGFQYF.

This clonotype came up a few times. This rearrangement joins TRBV29-1 to TRBJ2-7; the match to TRBD1 covers 7 bases. V lost 4 bases, J lost 1 base, and 4 bases stayed unmatched. Germline-derived CDR1 and CDR2 are SQVTM and ANQGSEA. CDR3 length: 13 amino acids. The CDR3 loop is CSVGQGPSYEQYF. The DNA of the CDR3 is TGCAGCGTTGGACAGGGACCGTCCTACGAGCAGTACTTC.

The rearrangement joins TRBV24-1 to TRBJ2-4; 10 bases agree with TRBD1. J was trimmed by 4 bases and V by 3 bases; bases with no gene match: 5. The V gene's germline CDR1 is KGHDR and CDR2 SFDVKD. CDR3 length: 16 amino acids. The CDR3 is CATSDPGQGLKNIQYF. In DNA, the CDR3 is TGTGCCACCAGTGATCCGGGACAGGGGCTAAAAAACATTCAGTACTTC.

The rearrangement links TRBV7-6 to TRBJ2-7; 10 nucleotides line up with TRBD1. The trim removed 6 bases at V and 5 bases at J, leaving 7 bases unmatched. The CDR3 loop spans 14 amino acids. Germline CDR1 SGHVS, CDR2 FNYEAQ. The DNA for the CDR3 is TGTGCCAGCAGTCGCGGGACAGGGGTCGACGAGCAGTACTTC. It codes for CASSRGTGVDEQYF.

V is TRBV6-1 and J is TRBJ1-2; unclear D gene. Germline-derived CDR1 and CDR2 are MNHNS and SASEGT. The V end lost 4 bases, the J end lost 5 bases, and 11 bases lay between the germline ends. CDR3 length: 13 amino acids. CDR3 nucleotides: TGTGCCAGCAGTGTCAGAGGAGGATATGGCTACACCTTC. This sequence encodes CASSVRGGYGYTF.

This clonotype showed up just once. The rearrangement joins TRBV19 to TRBJ1-1; TRBD1 matches at 9 bases. The CDR3 has 15 amino acids. Germline loops: CDR1 LNHDA, CDR2 SQIVND (reference sequence). Trimming cost V 5 bases and J 11 bases; bases outside gene matches: 15. CDR3: CASSPRDRAPPSAFF. In DNA form, the CDR3 reads TGTGCCAGTAGTCCTCGGGACAGGGCGCCTCCGAGTGCTTTCTTT.

This chain connects TRBV9 to TRBJ2-1; 9 bases agree with TRBD2. The CDR3 covers 14 residues. Germline CDR1 reads SGDLS; CDR2 reads YYNGEE. V was pared by 2 bases and J by 15 bases, with 12 bases of the junction left unmatched. The chain's CDR3 is CASSVSSGEIRPFF. CDR3 DNA: TGTGCCAGCAGCGTGTCTAGCGGGGAAATCAGACCGTTCTTC.